Listed below are T cell receptor beta chains from one sample, sequenced in a study of glioma-infiltrating T cells after dendritic cell vaccination. Data came from immunoSEQ multiplex PCR; TCRdb stores just in-frame clones and leaves some out. Altogether about 24,000 clones are present, approximately 89% being singletons, with the ten largest covering just under 3%. The source was blood, collected after dendritic cell vaccination. Source of these receptors: a human donor with glioblastoma. Both conserved end residues are part of each CDR3. A D gene is named only where the DNA matches it firmly. Only some rows state a clone size, as once, few, many or a class for expanded clones.

>TRBJ1-2|NA|TRBD1|TRBV5-4
CASSPTGVYGYTF
TGTGCCAGCAGCCCAACAGGGGTCTATGGCTACACCTTC
>TRBJ2-7|NA|NA|TRBV7-6
CASGVRDYEQYF
TGTGCCTCGGGGGTCAGGGACTACGAGCAGTACTTC
>TRBJ1-1|NA|NA|TRBV18
CASSPREATEAFF
TGTGCCAGCTCACCACGGGAGGCCACTGAAGCTTTCTTT
>TRBJ2-5|NA|NA|TRBV4-2
CASSFLGGRIETQYF
TGTGCCAGCAGCTTCCTCGGGGGGCGAATTGAGACCCAGTACTTC
>TRBJ2-1|once|TRBD2|TRBV5-1
CASSTGLVSAEQFF
TGCGCCAGCAGCACTGGACTAGTATCCGCTGAGCAGTTCTTC
>TRBJ2-7|NA|TRBD2|TRBV7-2
CASSWTSGAYEQYF
TGTGCCAGCAGCTGGACTAGCGGGGCCTACGAGCAGTACTTC
>TRBJ1-2|NA|TRBD1|TRBV4-2
CASSRTGTTYGYTF
TGTGCCAGCAGCCGGACAGGGACTACCTATGGCTACACCTTC
>TRBJ1-2|NA|TRBD1|TRBV30
CAWSTRTGGYTF
TGTGCCTGGAGTACCCGGACAGGCGGCTACACCTTC
>TRBJ2-7|NA|TRBD1|TRBV4-1
CASSQVVRGRSYEQYF
TGCGCCAGCAGCCAAGTAGTCAGGGGGCGTTCCTACGAGCAGTACTTC
>TRBJ2-1|NA|TRBD2|TRBV12-5
CASGLSYSGTSGGQYNEQFF
TGTGCTAGTGGTTTGTCCTATTCCGGGACTAGCGGGGGGCAGTACAATGAGCAGTTCTTC
>TRBJ1-1|NA|NA|TRBV5-4
CASSLAMRGSEAFF
TGTGCCAGCAGCTTGGCCATGAGGGGGTCTGAAGCTTTCTTT
>TRBJ2-3|NA|NA|TRBV4-1
CASSQPSGGSGTDTQYF
TGCGCCAGCAGCCAACCATCCGGAGGGTCCGGCACAGATACGCAGTATTTT
>TRBJ2-7|NA|NA|TRBV7-9
CASSLYSTGGAYEQYF
TGTGCCAGCAGCTTATATAGCACAGGGGGGGCCTACGAGCAGTACTTC
>TRBJ2-7|NA|NA|TRBV6-1
CASSTGTGSSYEQYF
TGTGCCAGCAGTACCGGGACTGGGAGCTCCTACGAGCAGTACTTC
>TRBJ2-2|NA|NA|TRBV29-1
CSVGGTNLTGELFF
TGCAGCGTTGGGGGCACGAACCTCACCGGGGAGCTGTTTTTT
>TRBJ1-1|NA|TRBD1|TRBV5-1
CASSRQGDTEAFF
TGCGCCAGCAGCCGGCAGGGGGACACTGAAGCTTTCTTT
>TRBJ2-5|NA|TRBD2|TRBV5-6
CASSLEVAGGWETQYF
TGTGCCAGCAGCTTGGAAGTAGCGGGGGGCTGGGAGACCCAGTACTTC
>TRBJ2-2|NA|NA|TRBV27
CASSFIWPSTGELFF
TGTGCCAGCAGTTTTATCTGGCCCAGCACCGGGGAGCTGTTTTTT
>TRBJ2-2|NA|NA|TRBV10-1
CASSAANTGELFF
TGCGCCAGCAGCGCAGCGAACACCGGGGAGCTGTTTTTT
>TRBJ2-3|NA|TRBD2|TRBV2
CASRHRLAGGADTQYF
TGTGCCAGCAGGCACCGACTAGCGGGGGGAGCAGATACGCAGTATTTT
>TRBJ2-7|NA|NA|TRBV11-2
CASSRSGSYEQYF
TGTGCCAGCAGCCGAAGCGGCTCCTACGAGCAGTACTTC
>TRBJ2-7|NA|TRBD1|TRBV27
CASSFGGTGRTFVYF
TGTGCCAGCAGTTTTGGGGGGACAGGGAGGACGTTTGTGTACTTC
>TRBJ2-3|once|TRBD2|TRBV15
CATSRTNSGGGSDTQYF
TGTGCCACCAGCAGAACAAATAGCGGGGGAGGTTCAGATACGCAGTATTTT
>TRBJ2-7|NA|NA|TRBV18
CASSDSVRDSYEQYF
TGTGCCAGCTCTGATAGCGTAAGAGACTCCTACGAGCAGTACTTC
>TRBJ1-6|NA|NA|TRBV4-2
CASSQESGSPLHF
TGTGCCAGCAGCCAAGAGAGCGGATCACCCCTCCACTTT
>TRBJ1-3|NA|TRBD1|TRBV2
CASSPQGDSGNTIYF
TGTGCCAGCAGTCCTCAGGGGGACTCTGGAAACACCATATATTTT
>TRBJ2-2|NA|NA|TRBV7-6
CASSPEEGELFF
TGTGCCAGCAGCCCAGAGGAGGGGGAGCTGTTTTTT
>TRBJ1-5|medium-sized|NA|TRBV4-1
CASSQFSGVQPQHF
TGCGCCAGCAGCCAGTTTTCGGGAGTTCAGCCCCAGCATTTT